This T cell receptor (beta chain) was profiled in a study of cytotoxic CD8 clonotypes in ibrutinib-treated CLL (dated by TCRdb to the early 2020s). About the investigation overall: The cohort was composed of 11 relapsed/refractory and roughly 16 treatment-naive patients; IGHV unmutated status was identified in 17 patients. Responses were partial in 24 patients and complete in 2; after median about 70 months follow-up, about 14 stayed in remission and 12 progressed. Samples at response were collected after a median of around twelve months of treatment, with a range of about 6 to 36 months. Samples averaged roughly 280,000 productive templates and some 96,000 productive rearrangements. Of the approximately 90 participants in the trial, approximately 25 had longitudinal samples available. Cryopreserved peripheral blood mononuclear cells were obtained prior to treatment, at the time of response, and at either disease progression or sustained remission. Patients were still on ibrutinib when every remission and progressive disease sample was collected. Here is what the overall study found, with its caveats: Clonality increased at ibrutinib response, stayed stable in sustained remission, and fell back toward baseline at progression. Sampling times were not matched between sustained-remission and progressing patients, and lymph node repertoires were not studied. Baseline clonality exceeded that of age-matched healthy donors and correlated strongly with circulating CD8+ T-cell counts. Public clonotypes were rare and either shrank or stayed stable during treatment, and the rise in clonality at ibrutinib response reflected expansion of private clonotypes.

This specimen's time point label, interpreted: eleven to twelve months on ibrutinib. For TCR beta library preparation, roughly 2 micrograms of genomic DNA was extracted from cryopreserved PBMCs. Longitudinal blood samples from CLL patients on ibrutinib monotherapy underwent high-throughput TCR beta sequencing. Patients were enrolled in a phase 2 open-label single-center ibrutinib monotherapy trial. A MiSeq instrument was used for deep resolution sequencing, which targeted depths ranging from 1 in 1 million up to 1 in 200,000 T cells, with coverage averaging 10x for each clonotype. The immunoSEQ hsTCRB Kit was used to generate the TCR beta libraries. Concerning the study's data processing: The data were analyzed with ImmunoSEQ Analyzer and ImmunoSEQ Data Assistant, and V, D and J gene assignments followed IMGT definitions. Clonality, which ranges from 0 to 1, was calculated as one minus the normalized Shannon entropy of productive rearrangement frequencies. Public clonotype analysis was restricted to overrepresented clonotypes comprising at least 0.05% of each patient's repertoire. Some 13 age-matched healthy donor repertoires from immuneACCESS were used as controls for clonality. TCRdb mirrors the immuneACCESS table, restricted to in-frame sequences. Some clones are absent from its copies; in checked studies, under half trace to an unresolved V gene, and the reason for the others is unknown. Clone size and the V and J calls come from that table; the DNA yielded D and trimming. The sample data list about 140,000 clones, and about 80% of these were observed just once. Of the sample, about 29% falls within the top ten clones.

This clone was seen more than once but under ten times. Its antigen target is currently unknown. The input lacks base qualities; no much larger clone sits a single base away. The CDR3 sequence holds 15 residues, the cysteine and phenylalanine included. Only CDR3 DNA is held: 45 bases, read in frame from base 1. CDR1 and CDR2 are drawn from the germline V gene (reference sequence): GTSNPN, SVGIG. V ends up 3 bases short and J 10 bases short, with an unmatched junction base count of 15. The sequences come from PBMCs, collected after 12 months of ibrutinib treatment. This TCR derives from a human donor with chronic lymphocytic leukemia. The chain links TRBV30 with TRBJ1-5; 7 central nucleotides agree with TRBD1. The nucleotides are TGTGCCTGGAGCGCAAGGGACAGTTTTTTCATTCCCCAGCATTTT. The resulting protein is CAWSARDSFFIPQHF.